The 17 T cell receptor beta chains reported below all come from one sample, sequenced in a study of T cells in women clearing cervical HPV infection. Here immunoSEQ multiplex PCR was the method, and the copy in TCRdb shows in-frame clones only, minus some. The sample's table shows 45,000 to 50,000 clones. What was sequenced was blood buffy coat. All receptors come from a woman between 18 and 70 years old with a cervical HPV16 infection that either progressed to CIN3+ or cleared (not recorded which).

As concerns this clone: The read falls 3 residues short of the CDR3 end, and the missing part is taken from the germline J gene. This chain links TRBV7-9 with TRBJ1-1; TRBD1 agrees at 10 bases. The CDR3 is 14 residues long. The germline CDR1 and CDR2 sequences are SEHNR and FQNEAQ (reference sequence). CDR3 amino acids: CASSLAGTGDTAFF. Incomplete CDR3 DNA: TGTGCCAGCAGCTTAGCCGGGACAGGGGACACA.

On this clone itself: The sequence runs out 3 residues before the end of the CDR3; the remainder is reconstructed from the germline J gene. The V gene is TRBV5-6, the J gene TRBJ1-6; D call uncertain. Per germline, CDR1 SGHDT and CDR2 YYEEEE. The CDR3 totals 15 residues. V lost 0 bases, J lost 0 bases, and 4 bases lay in between. The part of the CDR3 DNA that was read is TGTGCCAGCAGCTTGGGTAGCTCCTATAATTCACCC. Its translation: CASSLGSSYNSP. The whole CDR3 is CASSLGSSYNSPLHF.

Comments on this clone: Read sequence stops 3 residues before the CDR3 end, and the germline J gene provides the missing end. This rearrangement joins TRBV19 to TRBJ2-1; D perhaps matches TRBD1 (6 bases). CDR1 LNHDA and CDR2 SQIVND come from the germline V gene (reference sequence). V lost 3 bases to trimming and J lost 2 bases, with 11 bases between them. This CDR3 has 15 residues. The CDR3 here is CASSMTGVPYNEQFF. Partial CDR3 DNA: TGTGCCAGTAGTATGACAGGTGTCCCCTACAATGAG.

On this clone: Read coverage stops 3 residues before the CDR3 terminus; the germline J gene supplies the remainder. This chain joins TRBV19 and TRBJ1-1; D unclear. This CDR3 has 12 amino acids. CDR1 and CDR2 from the germline V gene are LNHDA and SQIVND (reference sequence). The V end lost 5 bases, the J end lost 1 base, and 5 bases lay between the germline ends. The covered CDR3 bases are TGTGCCAGTAGTGTCAGGAACACTGAA. Translated: CASSVRNTE. The CDR3 in its entirety is CASSVRNTEAFF.

Remarks on this clone: The read ends 3 residues early relative to the CDR3; the germline J gene fills the gap. The chain has TRBV29-1 and TRBJ1-4, with 9 nucleotides matching TRBD1. V gave up 4 bases and J gave up 7 bases; unmatched junction bases: 4. Germline loops: CDR1 SQVTM, CDR2 ANQGSEA. The CDR3 covers 13 residues. CDR3 DNA (partial): TGCAGCGTTGGCGGGACAGGGTCTGAAAAA. It encodes CSVGGTGSEK. The full-length CDR3 reads as CSVGGTGSEKLFF.

As concerns this clone: The read terminates 3 residues ahead of where the CDR3 ends, so the germline J gene completes it. V is TRBV10-1 and J is TRBJ2-1, with a tentative D call TRBD1 (5 bases). This CDR3 is 13 amino acids long. Germline assignment: CDR1 WNHNN and CDR2 SYGVQD (reference sequence). V gave up 3 bases and J gave up 8 bases, with 11 bases separating them. Incomplete CDR3 DNA: TGCGCCAGCAGTGATGGGGCCGTGGATGAG. Translating gives CASSDGAVDE. The complete CDR3 protein is CASSDGAVDEQFF.

As regards this clone: Read coverage stops 3 residues before the CDR3 terminus; the germline J gene supplies the remainder. The V gene is TRBV7-2, the J gene TRBJ2-5, with TRBD2 matching 7 bases. The germline gives CDR1 SGHTA, CDR2 FQGNSA. V trimming: 5 bases; J trimming: 4 bases; junction bases outside the gene matches: 10. The CDR3 loop spans 15 amino acids. CDR3 loop: CASSRRSGIRETQYF. The CDR3 DNA, read in part, is TGTGCCAGCAGCCGGCGGAGCGGGATTCGAGAGACC.

Details on this clone: The read gets to within 3 residues of the CDR3 end, and the germline J gene fills in the rest. J is TRBJ2-1 and V is TRBV5-1; TRBD2 might be the D (6 bases). The CDR3 consists of 22 residues. CDR1 and CDR2 from the germline V gene are SGHRS and YFSETQ. The V and J ends lost 1 base and 2 bases respectively, with 31 bases between them. CDR3 in amino acids: CASSLSGWARIRLGEAYNEQFF. CDR3 DNA, as far as it was read: TGCGCCAGCAGCTTGTCGGGGTGGGCGCGGATCAGACTAGGCGAGGCCTACAATGAG.

To note about this clone: The missing CDR3 end, 3 residues past where the read stops, is filled in from the germline J gene. The rearrangement links TRBV5-6 to TRBJ2-7; 7 bases match TRBD1. The CDR3 contains 15 residues. CDR1 is SGHDT, CDR2 YYEEEE, per germline. With V trimmed by 4 bases and J by 4 bases, 11 bases remained unmatched. The part of the CDR3 DNA that was read is TGTGCCAGCAGCGTATCCGGGACAGCAGAATACGAG. Translating it yields CASSVSGTAEYE. The whole CDR3 protein is CASSVSGTAEYEQYF. Full variable domain (remainder filled in from reference TRBV5-6 and TRBJ2-7): DAGVTQSPTHLIKTRGQQVTLRCSPKSGHDTVSWYQQALGQGPQFIFQYYEEEERQRGNFPDRFSGHQFPNYSSELNVNALLLGDSALYLCASSVSGTAEYEQYFGPGTRLTVT.

Partial CDR3 DNA: TGTGCCAGCAGACCCGACAGCCTAGGAGGC. This codes for CASRPDSLGG. The full CDR3 protein is CASRPDSLGGYTF. The J gene is TRBJ1-2, the V gene TRBV6-4, with TRBD1 as a possible D gene (5 bases). The read stops 3 residues short of the end of the CDR3; the missing end is completed from the germline J gene. Germline CDR1 MRHNA, CDR2 SNTAGT. This CDR3 has 13 residues.

With regard to this clone: The read ends 3 residues early relative to the CDR3; the germline J gene fills the gap. This chain uses TRBV19 with TRBJ2-2, with 9 bases matching TRBD1. In germline, CDR1 is LNHDA, CDR2 SQIVND (reference sequence). The CDR3 is 17 amino acids. The part of the CDR3 DNA that was read is TGTGCCAGTAGGATGTGGACAGGGGTTACCTATAATTCACCG. This sequence encodes CASRMWTGVTYNSP. The CDR3 in its entirety is CASRMWTGVTYNSPLFF.

A remark on this clone: The CDR3 end lies 3 residues beyond the end of the read and is filled in from the germline J gene. This chain joins TRBV2 and TRBJ2-7; 9 nucleotides align to TRBD1. The CDR3 runs 15 residues. V gave up 0 bases and J gave up 6 bases; unmatched junction bases: 6. The germline CDR1 and CDR2 sequences are SNHLY and FYNNEI. The CDR3 sequence: CASSEALRQGGEQYF. The sequenced CDR3 bases are TGTGCCAGCAGTGAAGCGCTTCGACAGGGGGGCGAG.

As for this clone: The read ends 3 residues early relative to the CDR3; the germline J gene fills the gap. The chain links TRBV7-2 to TRBJ2-4; 12 nucleotides match TRBD2. Germline V CDR1 and CDR2: SGHTA, FQGNSA. The CDR3 loop spans 17 amino acids. J gave up 3 bases and V 0 bases, and 3 bases lay outside the gene matches. Partial CDR3 DNA: TGTGCCAGCAGCTTAGCGCTAGCGGGAGGGCGCAAAAACATT. Protein: CASSLALAGGRKNI. The CDR3 in its entirety is CASSLALAGGRKNIQYF.

The CDR3 sequence is CAWSRLGGFGTDTQYF. The covered CDR3 bases are TGTGCCTGGTCCCGATTAGGCGGATTCGGCACAGATACG. The chain links TRBV30 to TRBJ2-3; D gene unclear. The read is 3 residues too short to cover the CDR3 end, so that end is filled in from the germline J gene. Germline assignment: CDR1 GTSNPN and CDR2 SVGIG (reference sequence). The CDR3 is 16 residues long. The ends were cut back, 5 bases at V and 1 base at J, with 19 bases in the middle.

Points on this clone: The CDR3 end is not reached by the read, which stops 3 residues before it; the germline J gene fills it in. V gene TRBV29-1 combines with J gene TRBJ2-3, with 13 bases matching TRBD2. The CDR3 runs 16 residues. CDR1 is SQVTM and CDR2 is ANQGSEA in the germline V gene. Losses at the gene ends were 0 bases for V and 6 bases for J; bases not matched to a gene: 6. CDR3 amino acids: CSVEDTTSGRLDTQYF. The CDR3 bases that were read are TGCAGCGTTGAAGATACGACTAGCGGGAGGCTGGATACG.

Comments on this clone: The CDR3 goes on 3 residues after the read ends, and that part is filled in from the germline J gene. This rearrangement joins TRBV10-3 to TRBJ1-6; tentatively, D is TRBD1 (5 bases). Germline CDR1 is ENHRY and CDR2 is SYGVKD. V was cut by 6 bases and J by 6 bases, with 9 bases left in between. The CDR3 is 13 amino acids. CDR3 sequence: CAIRQGPNSPLHF. Partial CDR3 DNA: TGTGCCATCAGGCAGGGTCCTAATTCACCC.

Regarding this clone: From the germline J gene comes the end of the CDR3, since the read stops 3 residues before it. The chain uses TRBV5-1 and TRBJ2-5; D not resolved. The CDR3 spans 14 residues. Trimming removed 0 bases from V and 5 bases from J, with 11 bases in between. Germline assignment: CDR1 SGHRS and CDR2 YFSETQ. The DNA read from the CDR3 is TGCGCCAGCAGCTTGGGGTCAGGTGGGGAGACC. Translated, it gives CASSLGSGGET. The CDR3 as a whole reads CASSLGSGGETQYF.